Following are 16 T cell receptor beta chains from one sample sequenced in a study of T-cell reconstitution after alpha-beta-depleted transplantation in children. For TCRbeta, the library was prepared with unique molecular identifiers. MiXCR was run by TCRdb on the PCR reads, yielding one entry per CDR3 protein. This repertoire shows about 490,000 distinct CDR3 sequences, about 10% found once; its top ten account for around 2%. Source: PBMCs, taken before TCRalphabeta/CD19-depleted stem cell transplant. The receptors here all came from a child under 10 years old with inherited bone marrow failure, due to receive a stem cell transplant.

The chain employs TRBV24-1 and TRBJ2-1; 7 positions agree with TRBD2. J lost 9 bases, V lost 3 bases, and 16 bases had no gene match. The CDR3 is 17 residues long. CDR1 is KGHDR and CDR2 is SFDVKD in the germline V gene. This CDR3 is CATSDPLRAGPPVEQFF. Here the CDR3 DNA reads TGTGCCACCAGTGATCCACTGCGAGCGGGACCTCCGGTTGAGCAGTTCTTC.

This clonotype occurred many times. V is TRBV19 and J is TRBJ2-1; D ambiguous. CDR3 length: 16 amino acids. The germline V and J ends were trimmed by 1 base and 0 bases, with 10 bases remaining between them. Germline assignment: CDR1 LNHDA and CDR2 SQIVND (reference sequence). The CDR3, as DNA: TGTGCCAGTAGTATAGCCCCGCATAGCTCCTACAATGAGCAGTTCTTC. This gives the protein CASSIAPHSSYNEQFF.

Many counts were recorded for this clonotype. The chain couples TRBV6-5 to TRBJ2-1; the match to TRBD1 covers 8 bases. Losses at the gene ends were 2 bases for V and 4 bases for J; bases not matched to a gene: 4. From germline, CDR1 is MNHEY and CDR2 SVGAGI. The CDR3 has 15 amino acids. The DNA of the CDR3 is TGTGCCAGCAGTTACACCGGGACAGGTTACAATGAGCAGTTCTTC. This translates into CASSYTGTGYNEQFF.

The table lists this clonotype with many counts. V and J are TRBV10-3 and TRBJ2-7, with 8 bases fitting TRBD1. CDR3 length: 12 residues. V lost 11 bases and J lost 2; bases outside the gene matches: 5. Germline V lookup: CDR1 ENHRY, CDR2 SYGVKD. CDR3 in amino acids: CAAGQAPYEQYF. The CDR3 DNA sequence: TGTGCCGCGGGACAGGCGCCCTACGAGCAGTACTTC.

This clonotype was counted at least ten times. This chain connects TRBV12-3 or TRBV12-4 to TRBJ2-7; D remains unclear. The CDR3 length is 11 residues. The V end was cut by 5 bases, the J end by 6 bases, with 8 bases between. CDR3 sequence: CASSMMSEQYF. The CDR3, as DNA: TGTGCCAGCAGTATGATGTCCGAGCAGTACTTC.

This clonotype was seen at least ten times. This chain links TRBV27 with TRBJ2-1; 11 nucleotides match TRBD2. CDR3 size: 16 residues. Germline CDR1 and CDR2: MNHEY and SMNVEV (reference sequence). Trimming cost V 6 bases and J 8 bases; bases outside gene matches: 12. The DNA of the CDR3 is TGTGCCAGCAGCCCCATTGAGGGACTAGCGGTCGATGAGCAGTTCTTC. It is translated as CASSPIEGLAVDEQFF.

This clonotype was counted at least ten times. This rearrangement joins TRBV27 to TRBJ2-1; TRBD1 matches at 7 bases. Germline loops: CDR1 MNHEY, CDR2 SMNVEV (reference sequence). Trimming removed 7 bases from V and 0 bases from J; junction bases left unmatched: 3. This CDR3 region has 14 residues. For the CDR3, the DNA is TGTGCCAGCAAGGGACAGAACTCCTACAATGAGCAGTTCTTC. Amino acids: CASKGQNSYNEQFF.

Of note for this clonotype: This clone may be a read error of a much larger clone one base away. V gene TRBV5-1 combines with J gene TRBJ2-3; no clear D. The CDR3 extends over 15 amino acids. V dropped 3 bases and J dropped 2 bases, with 13 bases sitting between them. Germline values: CDR1 SGHRS, CDR2 YFSETQ. The CDR3 region is CASSSTSQPTDTQYF. The CDR3 DNA follows: TGCGCCAGCAGCTCAACTTCCCAACCCACAGATACGCAGTATTTT.

This clonotype was counted a few times. V and J are TRBV7-9 and TRBJ1-3, with 7 bases lining up with TRBD1. Trimming cost V 3 bases and J 2 bases; bases outside gene matches: 4. The CDR3 has 15 residues. Germline V gene data show CDR1 as SEHNR and CDR2 as FQNEAQ (reference sequence). For the CDR3, the DNA is TGTGCCAGCAGCTTCGACAGGGACGCTGGAAACACCATATATTTT. Amino acid sequence: CASSFDRDAGNTIYF.

This chain links TRBV12-3 or TRBV12-4 with TRBJ2-4; the D is unclear. Trimming cost V 8 bases and J 0 bases, with 14 bases left between them. The CDR3 runs to 15 residues. The DNA of the CDR3 is TGTGCCAGCCAACGAAGGGATCTAGCCAAAAACATTCAGTACTTC. This sequence encodes CASQRRDLAKNIQYF.

This clonotype was picked up many times. The V and J genes are TRBV4-3 and TRBJ2-7; D unclear. V was pared by 0 bases and J by 6 bases, with 12 bases between. The CDR3 length is 14 residues. Germline V lookup: CDR1 LGHNA, CDR2 YSLEER. The CDR3 DNA sequence: TGCGCCAGCAGCCAAGAGTTCTTATCCGGCGAGCAGTACTTC. Translating it yields CASSQEFLSGEQYF.

This clonotype was observed at least ten times. The chain combines TRBV5-5 with TRBJ1-6; D unclear. This CDR3 has 14 residues. Germline loops: CDR1 SGHKS, CDR2 YYEKEE (reference sequence). V lost 0 bases and J 8 bases, leaving 9 bases between the germline ends. The CDR3 sequence: CASSLGVLDSPLHF. DNA of the CDR3: TGTGCCAGCAGCTTGGGGGTATTGGATTCACCCCTCCACTTT. Supplemented by reference TRBV5-5 and TRBJ1-6, the full variable domain reads DAGVTQSPTHLIKTRGQQVTLRCSPISGHKSVSWYQQVLGQGPQFIFQYYEKEERGRGNFPDRFSARQFPNYSSELNVNALLLGDSALYLCASSLGVLDSPLHFGNGTRLTVT.

This clonotype was found a few times. V usage is TRBV7-2 and J usage is TRBJ1-6, with a possible D match to TRBD1 (6 bases). The CDR3 extends over 14 amino acids. V gave up 5 bases and J gave up 12 bases, with 17 bases separating them. Looked up from germline, CDR1 is SGHTA and CDR2 is FQGNSA. The CDR3 coding sequence is TGTGCCAGCAGCCTCAGATGGGGGCGCCAACCCCTCCACTTT. Translating gives CASSLRWGRQPLHF.

The rearrangement links TRBV7-9 to TRBJ2-3; 11 positions match TRBD2. V shed 6 bases, J shed 3 bases, and the junction held 5 bases outside the gene matches. The germline V gene encodes CDR1 SEHNR and CDR2 FQNEAQ (reference sequence). The CDR3 sequence is 15 residues long. The CDR3 DNA reads TGTGCCAGCAGGCAACTAGCGGGAGTGACAGATACGCAGTATTTT. Its protein product is CASRQLAGVTDTQYF.

This clonotype was recorded at least ten times. V is TRBV6-5 and J is TRBJ1-2; no reliable D call. The V and J ends lost 2 bases and 3 bases respectively, with 13 bases between them. The germline gives CDR1 MNHEY, CDR2 SVGAGI. There are 15 residues in the CDR3. CDR3 loop: CASSYGRPSDYGYTF. CDR3 nucleotides: TGTGCCAGCAGTTACGGCCGCCCTAGCGACTATGGCTACACCTTC.

This clonotype was detected many times. The CDR3 here is CASTSDRDRRYEQYF. Here the CDR3 DNA reads TGTGCCAGCACCTCCGACCGGGATCGGAGGTACGAGCAGTACTTC. The genes are TRBV12-3 or TRBV12-4 and TRBJ2-7; a possible D gene is TRBD2 (5 bases). Trimming took off 7 bases at V and 4 bases at J, with 20 bases between the two ends. The CDR3 has 15 amino acids.